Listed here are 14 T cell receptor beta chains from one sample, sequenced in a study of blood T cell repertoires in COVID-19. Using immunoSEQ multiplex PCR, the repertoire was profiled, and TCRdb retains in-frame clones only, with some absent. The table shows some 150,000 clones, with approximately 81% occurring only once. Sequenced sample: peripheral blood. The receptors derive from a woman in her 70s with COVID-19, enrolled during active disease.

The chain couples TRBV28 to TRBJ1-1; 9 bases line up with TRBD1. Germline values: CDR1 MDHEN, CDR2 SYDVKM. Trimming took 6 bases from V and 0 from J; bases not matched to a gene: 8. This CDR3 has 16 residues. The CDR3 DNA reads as TGTGCCAGCAGGGATAACAGGGGGCGCCTGAACACTGAAGCTTTCTTT. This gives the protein CASRDNRGRLNTEAFF.

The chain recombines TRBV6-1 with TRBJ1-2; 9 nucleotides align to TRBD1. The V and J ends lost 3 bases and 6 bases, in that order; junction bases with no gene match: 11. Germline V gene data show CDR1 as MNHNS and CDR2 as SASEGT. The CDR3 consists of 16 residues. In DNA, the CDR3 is TGTGCCAGCAGTGATCCGGGACAGGGCAGCTATAATGGCTACACCTTC. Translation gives CASSDPGQGSYNGYTF.

The CDR3 region has the DNA TGTGCCAGCAGTGGTGGGACTAGCGCGAGCTCCTACAATGAGCAGTTCTTC. This gives the protein CASSGGTSASSYNEQFF. The chain couples TRBV6-1 to TRBJ2-1, with 10 bases lining up with TRBD2. V was pared by 4 bases and J by 0 bases, with 6 bases of the junction left unmatched. Germline CDR1 MNHNS, CDR2 SASEGT. CDR3 length: 17 amino acids.

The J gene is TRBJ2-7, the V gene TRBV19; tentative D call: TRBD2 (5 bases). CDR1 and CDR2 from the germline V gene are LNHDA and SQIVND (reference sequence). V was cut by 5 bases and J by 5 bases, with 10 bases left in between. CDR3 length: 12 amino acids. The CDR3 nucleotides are TGTGCCAGTAGTCGGGGATTAAACGAGCAGTACTTC. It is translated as CASSRGLNEQYF.

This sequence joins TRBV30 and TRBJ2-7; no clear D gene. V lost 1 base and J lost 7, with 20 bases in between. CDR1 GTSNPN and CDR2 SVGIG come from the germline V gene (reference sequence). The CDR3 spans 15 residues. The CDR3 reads CAWSAPYLLEKEQYF. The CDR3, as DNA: TGTGCCTGGAGTGCCCCTTATCTCCTAGAAAAGGAGCAGTACTTC.

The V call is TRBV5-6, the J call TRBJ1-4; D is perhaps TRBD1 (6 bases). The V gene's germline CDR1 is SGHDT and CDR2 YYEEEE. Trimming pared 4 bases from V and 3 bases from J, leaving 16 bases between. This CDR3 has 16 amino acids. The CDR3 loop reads CASSRRGAGPNEKLFF. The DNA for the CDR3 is TGTGCCAGCAGCCGACGGGGGGCAGGGCCTAATGAAAAACTGTTTTTT.

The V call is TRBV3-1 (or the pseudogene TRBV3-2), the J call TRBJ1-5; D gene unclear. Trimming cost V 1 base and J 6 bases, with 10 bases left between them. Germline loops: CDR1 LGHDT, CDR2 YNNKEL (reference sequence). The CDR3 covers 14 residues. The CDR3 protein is CASSQAGGSQPQHF. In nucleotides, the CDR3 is TGTGCCAGCAGCCAAGCTGGAGGTTCTCAGCCCCAGCATTTT.

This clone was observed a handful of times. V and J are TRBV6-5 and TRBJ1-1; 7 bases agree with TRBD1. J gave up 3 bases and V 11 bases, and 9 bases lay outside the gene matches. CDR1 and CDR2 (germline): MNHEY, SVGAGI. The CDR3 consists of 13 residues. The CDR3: CAAQGRRDTEAFF. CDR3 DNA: TGTGCCGCACAGGGGAGAAGGGACACTGAAGCTTTCTTT.

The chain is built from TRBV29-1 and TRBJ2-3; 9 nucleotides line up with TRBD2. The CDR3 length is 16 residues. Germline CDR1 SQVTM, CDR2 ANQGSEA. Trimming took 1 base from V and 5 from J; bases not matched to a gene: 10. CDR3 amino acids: CSVEGFPSGKVDTQYF. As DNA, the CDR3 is TGCAGCGTTGAAGGTTTCCCTAGCGGGAAAGTAGATACGCAGTATTTT.

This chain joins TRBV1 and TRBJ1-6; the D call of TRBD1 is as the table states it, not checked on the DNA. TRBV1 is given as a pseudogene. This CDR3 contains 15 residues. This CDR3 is CTSSQDEGASSPLHF. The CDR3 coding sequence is TGCACCAGCAGCCAAGATGAGGGGGCGAGTTCACCCCTCCACTTT.

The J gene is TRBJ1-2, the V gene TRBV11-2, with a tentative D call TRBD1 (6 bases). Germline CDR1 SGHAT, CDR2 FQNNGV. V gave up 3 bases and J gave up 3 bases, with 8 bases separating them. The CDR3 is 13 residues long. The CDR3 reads CASSFNRDYGYTF. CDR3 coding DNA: TGTGCCAGCAGCTTTAACAGGGACTATGGCTACACCTTC. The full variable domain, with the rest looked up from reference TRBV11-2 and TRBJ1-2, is EAGVAQSPRYKIIEKRQSVAFWCNPISGHATLYWYQQILGQGPKLLIQFQNNGVVDDSQLPKDRFSAERLKGVDSTLKIQPAKLEDSAVYLCASSFNRDYGYTFGSGTRLTVV.

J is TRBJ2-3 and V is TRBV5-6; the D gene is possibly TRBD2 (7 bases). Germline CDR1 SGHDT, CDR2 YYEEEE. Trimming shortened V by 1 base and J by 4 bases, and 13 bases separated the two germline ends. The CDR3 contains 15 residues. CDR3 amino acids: CASSLTGGPADTQYF. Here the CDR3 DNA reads TGTGCCAGCAGCTTGACCGGGGGGCCCGCAGATACGCAGTATTTT. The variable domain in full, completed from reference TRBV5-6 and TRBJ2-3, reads DAGVTQSPTHLIKTRGQQVTLRCSPKSGHDTVSWYQQALGQGPQFIFQYYEEEERQRGNFPDRFSGHQFPNYSSELNVNALLLGDSALYLCASSLTGGPADTQYFGPGTRLTVL.

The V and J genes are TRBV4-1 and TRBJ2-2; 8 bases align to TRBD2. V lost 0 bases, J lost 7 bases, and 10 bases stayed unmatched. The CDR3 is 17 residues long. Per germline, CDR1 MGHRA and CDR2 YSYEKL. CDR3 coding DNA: TGCGCCAGCAGCCAAGAAATTAGCGGGGATCGGGTCGGGGAGCTGTTTTTT. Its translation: CASSQEISGDRVGELFF.

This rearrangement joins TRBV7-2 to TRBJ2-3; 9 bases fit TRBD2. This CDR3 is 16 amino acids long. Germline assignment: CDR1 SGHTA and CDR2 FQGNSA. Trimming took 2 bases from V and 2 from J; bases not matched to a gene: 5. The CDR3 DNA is TGTGCCAGCAGCTTACGAGCGGGAGGCGCCACAGATACGCAGTATTTT. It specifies CASSLRAGGATDTQYF.